These 20 T cell receptor beta chains share one sample of origin, sequenced in a study of blood T cell repertoires in COVID-19. Data came from immunoSEQ multiplex PCR; TCRdb stores just in-frame clones and leaves some out. The table has 250,000 to 300,000 clones, roughly 91% seen once. The sample comprised PBMCs or T cells enriched from blood (not recorded which). The receptors were sampled from a woman in her sixties or seventies who had recovered from COVID-19.

This sequence joins TRBV6-5 and TRBJ1-2; the D gene is possibly TRBD1 (5 bases). Germline loops: CDR1 MNHEY, CDR2 SVGAGI. This CDR3 spans 12 amino acids. Trimming removed 8 bases at V and 4 bases at J, with 11 bases between. In DNA, the CDR3 is TGTGCCAGCTCGCGGGGCGGCTATGGCTACACCTTC. It encodes CASSRGGYGYTF.

V usage is TRBV28 and J usage is TRBJ1-2; D is uncertain. The CDR3 sequence is 14 residues long. Germline CDR1 is MDHEN and CDR2 is SYDVKM. The V end was cut by 4 bases, the J end by 4 bases, with 13 bases between. The CDR3 is CASSSGSWPYGYTF. The CDR3 DNA sequence: TGTGCCAGCAGTTCCGGGAGTTGGCCCTATGGCTACACCTTC.

The chain joins TRBV9 to TRBJ2-2, with D possibly matching TRBD1 (6 bases). The CDR3 is made up of 13 amino acids. Deletions cut 2 bases from V and 7 bases from J, with 9 bases between. CDR1 and CDR2 (germline): SGDLS, YYNGEE. The CDR3 protein is CASSVGAGGELFF. DNA for the CDR3: TGTGCCAGCAGCGTGGGGGCGGGCGGGGAGCTGTTTTTT.

The genes are TRBV30 and TRBJ1-1; 7 nucleotides agree with TRBD1. The CDR3 loop spans 14 amino acids. Germline loops: CDR1 GTSNPN, CDR2 SVGIG (reference sequence). After removal of 3 bases from V and 6 bases from J, the junction contained 10 bases not matched to a gene. CDR3 sequence reads: CAWRTQGTNPEAFF. CDR3 in DNA: TGTGCCTGGAGGACACAGGGGACAAACCCTGAAGCTTTCTTT. The complete variable domain, with remaining parts taken from reference TRBV30 and TRBJ1-1, reads SQTIHQWPATLVQPVGSPLSLECTVEGTSNPNLYWYRQAAGRGLQLLFYSVGIGQISSEVPQNLSASRPQDRQFILSSKKLLLSDSGFYLCAWRTQGTNPEAFFGQGTRLTVV.

V is TRBV11-3 and J is TRBJ2-3; the match to TRBD1 covers 7 bases. CDR1 and CDR2 (germline): SGHNT, YENEEA. This CDR3 region has 15 residues. The trim removed 5 bases at V and 0 bases at J, leaving 5 bases unmatched. The CDR3 sequence is CASSLGTVSTDTQYF. The CDR3 DNA is TGTGCCAGCAGCCTCGGGACAGTTAGCACAGATACGCAGTATTTT. Using reference TRBV11-3 and TRBJ2-3 for the parts outside the CDR3, the full variable domain is EAGVVQSPRYKIIEKKQPVAFWCNPISGHNTLYWYLQNLGQGPELLIRYENEEAVDDSQLPKDRFSAERLKGVDSTLKIQPAELGDSAVYLCASSLGTVSTDTQYFGPGTRLTVL.

V is TRBV5-4 and J is TRBJ1-5; a weak D match, TRBD1 (5 bases). Between the trimmed V and J ends, which lost 2 bases and 0 bases, there was a span of 9 bases. The germline gives CDR1 SGHNT, CDR2 YYREEE (reference sequence). The CDR3 has 15 residues. The CDR3 reads CASSFGGNSNQPQHF. CDR3 sequence (DNA): TGTGCCAGCAGCTTCGGGGGAAATAGCAATCAGCCCCAGCATTTT.

The chain recombines TRBV11-2 with TRBJ1-2; unclear D gene. Germline CDR1 is SGHAT and CDR2 is FQNNGV. Trimming shortened V by 1 base and J by 1 base, and 10 bases separated the two germline ends. The CDR3 totals 15 residues. In nucleotides, the CDR3 is TGTGCCAGCAGCTTAGGTACAGCTAATAACTATGGCTACACCTTC. This gives the protein CASSLGTANNYGYTF.

The chain joins TRBV11-2 to TRBJ2-5; TRBD2 is a possible D gene (7 bases). Germline lookup yields CDR1 SGHAT and CDR2 FQNNGV. The CDR3 loop spans 14 amino acids. V lost 8 bases, J lost 1 base, and 14 bases lay in between. CDR3 protein: CASGGGAFQETQYF. DNA for the CDR3: TGTGCCAGCGGTGGGGGGGCCTTCCAAGAGACCCAGTACTTC.

The rearrangement joins TRBV28 to TRBJ2-4, with D hard to call. V lost 4 bases and J 1 base, leaving 14 bases between the germline ends. Germline CDR1 MDHEN, CDR2 SYDVKM. The CDR3 runs to 16 residues. CDR3 protein: CASSSIFLVAKNIQYF. The CDR3 region has the DNA TGTGCCAGCAGTTCAATTTTTTTAGTGGCCAAAAACATTCAGTACTTC.

V usage is TRBV5-1 and J usage is TRBJ2-3, with TRBD2 as a possible D gene (6 bases). CDR3 length equals 16 residues. Germline loops: CDR1 SGHRS, CDR2 YFSETQ. V was shortened by 0 bases and J by 1 base, with 12 bases between the two germline ends. CDR3 sequence: CASSLDPSVGTDTQYF. The CDR3 DNA reads TGCGCCAGCAGCTTGGATCCTAGCGTTGGCACAGATACGCAGTATTTT.

The rearrangement links TRBV15 to TRBJ1-5; D remains unclear. Trimming removed 4 bases at V and 0 bases at J, with 10 bases between. The germline gives CDR1 LNHNV, CDR2 YYDKDF (reference sequence). This CDR3 region has 15 residues. Here the CDR3 reads CATSIRIHSNQPQHF. For the CDR3, the DNA is TGTGCCACCAGCATCAGGATCCATAGCAATCAGCCCCAGCATTTT.

The V call is TRBV10-3, the J call TRBJ1-5; D is unresolved. Trimming cost V 4 bases and J 4 bases, with 5 bases left between them. CDR1 and CDR2 (germline): ENHRY, SYGVKD. The CDR3 has 12 residues. CDR3 DNA sequence: TGTGCCATCAGTGCCACAAATCAGCCCCAGCATTTT. Encoded protein: CAISATNQPQHF.

This clone was seen only once. The genes are TRBV19 and TRBJ2-3, with a possible D match to TRBD2 (6 bases). Germline CDR1 is LNHDA and CDR2 is SQIVND (reference sequence). V lost 3 bases, J lost 3 bases, and 10 bases lay in between. The CDR3 length is 14 residues. As DNA, the CDR3 is TGTGCCAGTAGTATCTGGGGGGTGACAGATACGCAGTATTTT. It encodes CASSIWGVTDTQYF.

This sequence joins TRBV28 and TRBJ2-2; D unclear. The CDR3 covers 14 residues. Germline-derived CDR1 and CDR2 are MDHEN and SYDVKM. V was trimmed by 2 bases and J by 2 bases, leaving 6 bases between them. Written as DNA, the CDR3 is TGTGCCAGCAGTTTAGGCCTTAACACCGGGGAGCTGTTTTTT. Translating it yields CASSLGLNTGELFF.

V usage is TRBV10-3 and J usage is TRBJ1-1; D gene unclear. The V end was cut by 0 bases, the J end by 0 bases, with 11 bases between. Germline assignment: CDR1 ENHRY and CDR2 SYGVKD. This CDR3 is built from 16 residues. The CDR3 is CAISESGPTLNTEAFF. CDR3 nucleotide sequence: TGTGCCATCAGTGAGTCGGGCCCGACATTGAACACTGAAGCTTTCTTT.

This chain connects TRBV19 to TRBJ2-4, with unresolved D. With 5 bases removed from V and 0 bases from J, the gap between germline ends came to 11 bases. Germline CDR1 and CDR2: LNHDA and SQIVND (reference sequence). The CDR3 length is 15 residues. The CDR3 DNA sequence: TGTGCCAGTAGTGAGTCAGGTGAAGCCAAAAACATTCAGTACTTC. It is translated as CASSESGEAKNIQYF.

CDR3 amino acids: CASSVSGSGNTIYF. CDR3 DNA: TGTGCCAGCAGTGTTTCGGGCTCTGGAAACACCATATATTTT. The rearrangement uses TRBV25-1 and TRBJ1-3; D uncertain. Germline values: CDR1 MGHDK, CDR2 SYGVNS. V was clipped by 4 bases and J by 0 bases, with 7 bases between them. This CDR3 has 14 residues.

The chain uses TRBV9 and TRBJ2-5; no firm D call. The germline CDR1 and CDR2 sequences are SGDLS and YYNGEE. V lost 0 bases, J lost 1 base, and 10 bases lay in between. The CDR3 spans 15 residues. CDR3 in DNA: TGTGCCAGCAGCGTAGGCCGGGTCGGCCAAGAGACCCAGTACTTC. Translating gives CASSVGRVGQETQYF. The entire variable domain, with the rest obtained from reference TRBV9 and TRBJ2-5, is as follows: DSGVTQTPKHLITATGQRVTLRCSPRSGDLSVYWYQQSLDQGLQFLIQYYNGEERAKGNILERFSAQQFPDLHSELNLSSLELGDSALYFCASSVGRVGQETQYFGPGTRLLVL.

The chain links TRBV29-1 to TRBJ1-5; 9 bases map to TRBD1. Per germline, CDR1 SQVTM and CDR2 ANQGSEA. The CDR3 length is 12 residues. CDR3 DNA: TGCACCCCGGGACAGGGCTATCAGCCCCAGCATTTT. Translated, it gives CTPGQGYQPQHF. Looking up the rest from reference TRBV29-1 and TRBJ1-5 gives the full variable domain: SAVISQKPSRDICQRGTSLTIQCQVDSQVTMMFWYRQQPGQSLTLIATANQGSEATYESGFVIDKFPISRPNLTFSTLTVSNMSPEDSSIYLCTPGQGYQPQHFGDGTRLSIL.

The chain couples TRBV10-1 to TRBJ2-1, with 14 bases lining up with TRBD2. From germline, CDR1 is WNHNN and CDR2 SYGVQD (reference sequence). Germline trimming cut 8 bases from V and 9 bases from J; bases unmatched to any gene: 9. The CDR3 is made up of 15 amino acids. CDR3 DNA sequence: TGCGCCAGCGGAGAAGGGACTAGCGGGAGAGGTGAGCAGTTCTTC. Amino acids: CASGEGTSGRGEQFF.